This section outlines one T cell receptor (beta chain) sequence together with its context. The antigen remains unidentified. Uncontrolled infection, other autoimmune disease, pregnancy or lactation barred patients from enrollment. The record originates from a study of T cells in Graves' hyperthyroidism and ophthalmopathy. CDR1 and CDR2 (germline): SNHLY, FYNNEI. This CDR3 has 14 residues. V shed 7 bases and J 7 bases; nucleotides not matched to a gene: 12. Authors of the study amplified TCR beta CDR3 regions from RNA transcripts. HTBI primers were the set used in a first-round RT-PCR of the TCR CDR3. TCRdb reanalysed the multiplex PCR reads using MiXCR and keeps one entry per CDR3 protein. Of approximately 560,000 distinct CDR3 sequences listed, about 43% are singletons. Study results and limitations: Blood also contained most expanded thyroid clonotypes above 0.001.

This chain joins TRBV2 and TRBJ2-7; 8 positions match TRBD2. Sequences were obtained from peripheral blood or thyroid tissue (not recorded which). The origin of this receptor is a woman younger than 35 with Graves' hyperthyroidism. For the CDR3, the DNA is TGTGCCAGCATTAACAACGGACTAGCTACTGAGCAGTACTTC. Its translation: CASINNGLATEQYF.